These 3 T cell receptor beta chains were sequenced from one sample in a study of T-cell reconstitution after alpha-beta-depleted transplantation in children. Unique molecular identifiers were incorporated when the TCRbeta library was constructed. A single record per CDR3 protein comes from TCRdb applying MiXCR to the PCR reads. The data contain about 580,000 distinct CDR3 sequences, 27% of them seen just once; the ten biggest clones take up 35% to 40%. This specimen consisted of PBMCs, obtained before TCRalphabeta/CD19-depleted stem cell transplant. These receptor sequences come from a boy under two years old with Wiskott-Aldrich syndrome, due to receive a stem cell transplant.

This rearrangement joins TRBV5-1 to TRBJ1-5; D might be TRBD1 (6 bases). CDR3 size: 15 residues. Germline V CDR1 and CDR2: SGHRS, YFSETQ. V was trimmed by 0 bases and J by 6 bases, leaving 13 bases between them. The CDR3 bases are TGCGCCAGCAGCTTGGTTGCAGGGGCGTCTCAGCCCCAGCATTTT. Translating it yields CASSLVAGASQPQHF.

In this sample, this clonotype turned up a few times. This chain uses TRBV20-1 with TRBJ2-1; TRBD2 agrees at 8 bases. Germline V CDR1 and CDR2: DFQATT, SNEGSKA (reference sequence). The V segment lost 6 bases and the J segment 4 bases; nucleotides outside the gene matches: 11. The CDR3 is 15 residues long. CDR3 in DNA: TGCAGTGCCCACGACCTTGCGGGAGGTTACAATGAGCAGTTCTTC. Translating gives CSAHDLAGGYNEQFF.

This clonotype was seen only a few times. V usage is TRBV6-2 or TRBV6-3 and J usage is TRBJ2-7; D is possibly TRBD1 (5 bases). The length of the CDR3 is 13 residues. V gave up 7 bases and J gave up 0 bases, with 10 bases separating them. Germline lookup yields CDR1 MNHEY and CDR2 SVGEGT. The CDR3 is CASKTASSYEQYF. The CDR3 coding sequence is TGTGCCAGCAAGACAGCGAGCTCCTACGAGCAGTACTTC.